One sample yielded the 30 T cell receptor beta chains listed below, sequenced in a study of blood T cell repertoires in COVID-19. Data came from immunoSEQ multiplex PCR; TCRdb stores just in-frame clones and leaves some out. Among 230,000 or so clones listed, roughly 89% were seen once. The sequenced material came from peripheral blood. The receptors shown here come from a woman in her sixties with COVID-19, enrolled during active disease.

CDR3: CASSFAPGQGEEQYF. CDR3 in DNA: TGTGCCAGCAGCTTTGCTCCCGGACAGGGTGAAGAGCAGTACTTC. The rearrangement uses TRBV7-6 and TRBJ2-7; 8 bases match TRBD1. This CDR3 has 15 residues. The V gene's germline CDR1 is SGHVS and CDR2 FNYEAQ. J was trimmed by 7 bases and V by 3 bases; bases with no gene match: 11. The whole variable domain, remainder taken from reference TRBV7-6 and TRBJ2-7, is GAGVSQSPRYKVTKRGQDVALRCDPISGHVSLYWYRQALGQGPEFLTYFNYEAQQDKSGLPNDRFSAERPEGSISTLTIQRTEQRDSAMYRCASSFAPGQGEEQYFGPGTRLTVT.

The chain carries TRBV19 and TRBJ1-2, with a weak D call TRBD1 (5 bases). Germline CDR1 LNHDA, CDR2 SQIVND (reference sequence). Between the trimmed V and J ends, which lost 6 bases and 0 bases, there was a span of 14 bases. This CDR3 contains 15 residues. For the CDR3, the DNA is TGTGCCAGTAGACCCGGACAATTAGCTAACTATGGCTACACCTTC. The encoded protein is CASRPGQLANYGYTF.

In regard to this clone: The junction does not match germline at one end; this may be a read error. The same CDR3 can be traced to other DNA sequences in this sample. This chain connects TRBV19 to TRBJ1-5; 8 bases fit TRBD1. This CDR3 spans 15 amino acids. Germline CDR1 and CDR2: LNHDA and SQIVND (reference sequence). The CDR3 sequence is CASSTGGGSNQPQHF. CDR3 in DNA: TGTGCCAGCAGTACAGGGGGAGGTAGCAATCAGCCCCAGCATTTT.

The V gene is TRBV11-2, the J gene TRBJ1-4; 8 bases agree with TRBD1. V trimming: 5 bases; J trimming: 5 bases; junction bases outside the gene matches: 7. CDR3 length: 15 residues. From germline, CDR1 is SGHAT and CDR2 FQNNGV. DNA of the CDR3: TGTGCCAGCAGCCCGGGGGACAGGATAAATGAAAAACTGTTTTTT. The encoded protein is CASSPGDRINEKLFF.

The chain couples TRBV19 to TRBJ2-1, with TRBD2 as a possible D gene (6 bases). The CDR3 sequence is 14 residues long. V was pared by 5 bases and J by 4 bases, with 12 bases between. Germline values: CDR1 LNHDA, CDR2 SQIVND (reference sequence). The CDR3 is CASSAGTAYNEQFF. The CDR3 DNA reads as TGTGCCAGTAGTGCAGGGACTGCTTACAATGAGCAGTTCTTC.

The V and J genes are TRBV30 and TRBJ2-7; TRBD1 aligns across 7 bases. The CDR3 totals 15 residues. V gave up 0 bases and J gave up 9 bases; unmatched junction bases: 14. The germline gives CDR1 GTSNPN, CDR2 SVGIG (reference sequence). The CDR3 here is CAWSVRQGLSWGQYF. The DNA of the CDR3 is TGTGCCTGGAGTGTACGACAGGGTCTATCCTGGGGGCAGTACTTC. Full variable domain (outside the CDR3, taken from reference TRBV30 and TRBJ2-7): SQTIHQWPATLVQPVGSPLSLECTVEGTSNPNLYWYRQAAGRGLQLLFYSVGIGQISSEVPQNLSASRPQDRQFILSSKKLLLSDSGFYLCAWSVRQGLSWGQYFGPGTRLTVT.

This chain links TRBV6-2 or TRBV6-3 with TRBJ1-1, with D possibly matching TRBD1 (6 bases). CDR1 MNHEY and CDR2 SVGEGT come from the germline V gene. The CDR3 sequence is 16 residues long. The germline V and J ends were trimmed by 2 bases and 5 bases, with 18 bases remaining between them. The CDR3 spells CASSYGRGGAVTEAFF. The CDR3, as DNA: TGTGCCAGCAGTTACGGACGGGGGGGCGCAGTAACTGAAGCTTTCTTT.

The chain employs TRBV19 and TRBJ1-2, with 8 bases matching TRBD1. Germline CDR1 LNHDA, CDR2 SQIVND (reference sequence). Trimming cost V 6 bases and J 2 bases; bases outside gene matches: 17. This CDR3 has 18 residues. DNA for the CDR3: TGTGCCAGTAGACGGGCAGGGGGCGATCTCTACCTAAACTATGGCTACACCTTC. The encoded protein is CASRRAGGDLYLNYGYTF.

The genes are TRBV7-9 and TRBJ1-2, with a weak D call TRBD1 (6 bases). CDR1 and CDR2 from the germline V gene are SEHNR and FQNEAQ (reference sequence). The CDR3 totals 16 residues. Trimming took 4 bases from V and 3 from J, leaving 18 bases between them. The CDR3 sequence is CASSSPRQGIHYGYTF. The CDR3, as DNA: TGTGCCAGCAGCTCCCCCAGGCAGGGGATTCACTATGGCTACACCTTC. The complete variable domain, with remaining parts taken from reference TRBV7-9 and TRBJ1-2, reads DTGVSQNPRHKITKRGQNVTFRCDPISEHNRLYWYRQTLGQGPEFLTYFQNEAQLEKSRLLSDRFSAERPKGSFSTLEIQRTEQGDSAMYLCASSSPRQGIHYGYTFGSGTRLTVV.

The V gene is TRBV5-1, the J gene TRBJ1-1; 9 bases line up with TRBD1. The CDR3 runs to 15 residues. V lost 3 bases to trimming and J lost 4 bases; unmatched junction nucleotides: 7. Germline-derived CDR1 and CDR2 are SGHRS and YFSETQ. This CDR3 is CASSSLQGAFTEAFF. The CDR3 coding sequence is TGCGCCAGCAGCTCATTACAGGGGGCGTTCACTGAAGCTTTCTTT.

This chain connects TRBV7-9 to TRBJ1-1; possibly TRBD1 for D (5 bases). Between the trimmed V and J ends, which lost 7 bases and 1 base, there was a span of 13 bases. Germline CDR1 SEHNR, CDR2 FQNEAQ (reference sequence). The CDR3 totals 14 residues. The DNA for the CDR3 is TGTGCCAGCACCGGGGGAGGGAAGAACACTGAAGCTTTCTTT. It specifies CASTGGGKNTEAFF.

V usage is TRBV7-9 and J usage is TRBJ1-1, with D maybe TRBD1 (5 bases). The CDR3 spans 15 residues. CDR1 and CDR2 (germline): SEHNR, FQNEAQ (reference sequence). Between the trimmed V and J ends, which lost 5 bases and 4 bases, there was a span of 17 bases. CDR3 in amino acids: CASSPPRASGTEAFF. The CDR3 coding sequence is TGTGCCAGCAGCCCCCCCAGGGCCTCCGGCACTGAAGCTTTCTTT. Variable domain in full (rest from reference TRBV7-9 and TRBJ1-1): DTGVSQNPRHKITKRGQNVTFRCDPISEHNRLYWYRQTLGQGPEFLTYFQNEAQLEKSRLLSDRFSAERPKGSFSTLEIQRTEQGDSAMYLCASSPPRASGTEAFFGQGTRLTVV.

The CDR3 spells CSVEEPYRGLDTEAFF. In DNA, the CDR3 is TGCAGCGTTGAAGAGCCCTACAGGGGGTTGGACACTGAAGCTTTCTTT. This chain uses TRBV29-1 with TRBJ1-1, with 8 bases identical to TRBD1. From germline, CDR1 is SQVTM and CDR2 ANQGSEA. This CDR3 has 16 amino acids. Losses at the gene ends were 0 bases for V and 3 bases for J; bases not matched to a gene: 9. The entire variable domain, with the rest obtained from reference TRBV29-1 and TRBJ1-1, is as follows: SAVISQKPSRDICQRGTSLTIQCQVDSQVTMMFWYRQQPGQSLTLIATANQGSEATYESGFVIDKFPISRPNLTFSTLTVSNMSPEDSSIYLCSVEEPYRGLDTEAFFGQGTRLTVV.

This sequence joins TRBV18 and TRBJ2-5, with D tentatively TRBD1 (6 bases). The ends were cut back, 2 bases at V and 1 base at J, with 11 bases in the middle. This CDR3 spans 15 amino acids. CDR1 is KGHSH and CDR2 is LQKENI in the germline V gene. The CDR3 bases are TGTGCCAGCTCACCAGGTGCAGGGGTCCAAGAGACCCAGTACTTC. Translating it yields CASSPGAGVQETQYF. The entire variable domain, with the rest obtained from reference TRBV18 and TRBJ2-5, is as follows: NAGVMQNPRHLVRRRGQEARLRCSPMKGHSHVYWYRQLPEEGLKFMVYLQKENIIDESGMPKERFSAEFPKEGPSILRIQQVVRGDSAAYFCASSPGAGVQETQYFGPGTRLLVL.

This chain connects TRBV3-1 (or the pseudogene TRBV3-2) to TRBJ1-1; 8 bases fit TRBD1. The CDR3 has 14 amino acids. V lost 5 bases, J lost 5 bases, and 7 bases stayed unmatched. CDR1 is LGHDT, CDR2 YNNKEL, per germline (reference sequence). CDR3: CASSSTQGGTEAFF. As DNA, the CDR3 is TGTGCCAGCAGCTCGACACAGGGGGGAACTGAAGCTTTCTTT.

About this clone itself: One junction end does not reproduce the germline sequence, and a read error may be involved. The rearrangement uses TRBV7-7 and TRBJ2-5; 7 bases match TRBD1. The CDR3 has 16 amino acids. Germline CDR1 reads SSHAT; CDR2 reads FNYEAQ (reference sequence). The CDR3 nucleotides read TGTGCTAGCAGCTTAGGACAGGCGGATTCCCAAGAGACCCAGTACTTC. This codes for CASSLGQADSQETQYF.

This chain uses TRBV20-1 with TRBJ1-1; D is undetermined. There are 13 residues in the CDR3. CDR1 is DFQATT and CDR2 is SNEGSKA in the germline V gene (reference sequence). Trimming removed 3 bases at V and 1 base at J, with 9 bases between. CDR3: CSASGGSNTEAFF. Written as DNA, the CDR3 is TGCAGTGCTAGTGGAGGATCGAACACTGAAGCTTTCTTT.

The chain carries TRBV5-1 and TRBJ1-3; the D is unclear. CDR1 is SGHRS, CDR2 YFSETQ, per germline. Deletions cut 0 bases from V and 4 bases from J, with 11 bases between. The CDR3 contains 15 residues. The CDR3 DNA follows: TGCGCCAGCAGCTTGGACGGACTAGGGGGAAACACCATATATTTT. This sequence encodes CASSLDGLGGNTIYF.

The chain couples TRBV10-3 to TRBJ2-1; the match to TRBD2 covers 8 bases. Trimming at V came to 3 bases and at J to 3 bases, leaving 4 bases not matched to a gene. The CDR3 extends over 15 amino acids. Germline lookup yields CDR1 ENHRY and CDR2 SYGVKD. Here the CDR3 DNA reads TGTGCCATCAGTGAAAGCGGGGGTCTCTACAATGAGCAGTTCTTC. This translates into CAISESGGLYNEQFF.

The gene calls are TRBV5-1 and TRBJ2-1; 9 bases map to TRBD2. V shed 2 bases and J 5 bases; nucleotides not matched to a gene: 5. The CDR3 contains 15 residues. Germline lookup yields CDR1 SGHRS and CDR2 YFSETQ. CDR3 DNA: TGCGCCAGCAGCTTAGCGGGGGGAGTACACAATGAGCAGTTCTTC. Translation: CASSLAGGVHNEQFF.

This clone was counted only a few times. V gene TRBV6-2 or TRBV6-3 combines with J gene TRBJ1-2; D is undetermined. The CDR3 is 13 residues long. CDR1 is MNHEY, CDR2 SVGEGT, per germline. V was cut by 5 bases and J by 0 bases, with 7 bases left in between. The CDR3 here is CASSAEANYGYTF. The CDR3 nucleotides read TGTGCCAGCAGTGCGGAAGCTAACTATGGCTACACCTTC.

The rearrangement uses TRBV3-1 (or the pseudogene TRBV3-2) and TRBJ1-6, with D tentatively TRBD1 (6 bases). CDR3 length equals 16 residues. Germline CDR1 is LGHDT and CDR2 is YNNKEL (reference sequence). V was shortened by 1 base and J by 7 bases, with 14 bases between the two germline ends. The CDR3 nucleotides read TGTGCCAGCAGCCAAGCGTTAGGGGGGGGAAATTCACCCCTCCACTTT. Its protein is CASSQALGGGNSPLHF.

Points on this clone: One base away lies a much larger clone, so this may be a sequencing read error. This rearrangement joins TRBV4-2 to TRBJ2-7; tentatively, D is TRBD2 (5 bases). This CDR3 contains 12 residues. Germline lookup yields CDR1 LGHNA and CDR2 YNFKEQ. V was clipped by 4 bases and J by 2 bases, with 6 bases between them. The CDR3 sequence is CASSPGTYEQYF. The CDR3 region has the DNA TGTGCCAGCAGCCCCGGGACCTACGAGCAGTACTTC.

This clone was seen once. The CDR3 DNA sequence: TGTGCCTGGGGGGGACAGCACAATCAGCCCCAGCATTTT. It specifies CAWGGQHNQPQHF. The V call is TRBV30, the J call TRBJ1-5; 7 nucleotides align to TRBD1. Germline CDR1 reads GTSNPN; CDR2 reads SVGIG (reference sequence). The CDR3 spans 13 residues. Trimming cost V 5 bases and J 3 bases; bases outside gene matches: 4.

The rearrangement links TRBV7-2 to TRBJ1-6; D not certain. Germline assignment: CDR1 SGHTA and CDR2 FQGNSA. The CDR3 extends over 14 amino acids. The V and J ends lost 1 base and 6 bases respectively, with 7 bases between them. In DNA, the CDR3 is TGTGCCAGCAGCTTAGGCCTCAGTAATTCACCCCTCCACTTT. Protein: CASSLGLSNSPLHF. The variable domain in full, completed from reference TRBV7-2 and TRBJ1-6, reads GAGVSQSPSNKVTEKGKDVELRCDPISGHTALYWYRQSLGQGLEFLIYFQGNSAPDKSGLPSDRFSAERTGGSVSTLTIQRTQQEDSAVYLCASSLGLSNSPLHFGNGTRLTVT.

The chain carries TRBV4-2 and TRBJ2-1, with TRBD2 as a possible D gene (6 bases). Germline assignment: CDR1 LGHNA and CDR2 YNFKEQ. This CDR3 has 12 residues. V lost 4 bases and J 12 bases, leaving 13 bases between the germline ends. CDR3 residues: CASSRRDGGQFF. The CDR3 DNA reads TGTGCCAGCAGCCGGCGGGACGGAGGGCAGTTCTTC.

V and J are TRBV5-1 and TRBJ2-1; 9 bases agree with TRBD1. V dropped 7 bases and J dropped 4; count of bases not matched to a gene: 9. CDR1 is SGHRS, CDR2 YFSETQ, per germline. The CDR3 covers 15 residues. The CDR3 nucleotides are TGCGCCAGCTTGAAAGGGGACAGGGCTTACAATGAGCAGTTCTTC. Its protein is CASLKGDRAYNEQFF.

This sequence joins TRBV5-6 and TRBJ1-2; 8 bases are shared with TRBD1. V was clipped by 4 bases and J by 5 bases; unmatched bases: 7. The CDR3 is made up of 14 amino acids. The germline V gene encodes CDR1 SGHDT and CDR2 YYEEEE. DNA of the CDR3: TGTGCCAGCAGCGCTGGACAGGGATATTATGGCTACACCTTC. Protein product: CASSAGQGYYGYTF.

CDR3 sequence (DNA): TGTGCCAGCAGCCGGAGAGATGGGGGCTACACCTTC. Amino acid sequence: CASSRRDGGYTF. The chain carries TRBV9 and TRBJ1-2; D is undetermined. The germline CDR1 and CDR2 sequences are SGDLS and YYNGEE. V was pared by 4 bases and J by 8 bases, with 12 bases between. The CDR3 totals 12 residues.

This clone was counted once. V and J are TRBV20-1 and TRBJ1-5, with a possible D match to TRBD1 (5 bases). Between the trimmed V and J ends, which lost 3 bases and 0 bases, there was a span of 12 bases. Germline V gives CDR1 DFQATT, CDR2 SNEGSKA (reference sequence). This CDR3 region has 15 residues. The CDR3 DNA sequence: TGCAGTGCTAGTAGGGGTCAGAATAGCAATCAGCCCCAGCATTTT. Amino acids: CSASRGQNSNQPQHF.